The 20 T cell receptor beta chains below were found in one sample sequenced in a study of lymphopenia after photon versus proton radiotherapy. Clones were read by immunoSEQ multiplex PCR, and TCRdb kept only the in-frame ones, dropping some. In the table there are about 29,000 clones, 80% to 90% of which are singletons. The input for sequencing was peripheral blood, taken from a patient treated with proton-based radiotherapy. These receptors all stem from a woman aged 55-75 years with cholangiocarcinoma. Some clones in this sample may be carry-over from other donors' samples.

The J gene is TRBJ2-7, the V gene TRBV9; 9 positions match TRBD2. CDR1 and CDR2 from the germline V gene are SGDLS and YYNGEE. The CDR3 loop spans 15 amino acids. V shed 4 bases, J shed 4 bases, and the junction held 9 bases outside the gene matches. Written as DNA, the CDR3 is TGTGCCAGCAGCCCAGGCGGGGGGGGATCTTACGAGCAGTACTTC. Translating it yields CASSPGGGGSYEQYF.

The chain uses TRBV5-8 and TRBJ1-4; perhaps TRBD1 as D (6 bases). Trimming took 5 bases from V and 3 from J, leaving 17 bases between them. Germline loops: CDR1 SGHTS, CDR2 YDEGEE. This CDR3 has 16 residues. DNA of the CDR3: TGTGCCAGCAGTCCAGGGGCCGGACCTTCTAATGAAAAACTGTTTTTT. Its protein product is CASSPGAGPSNEKLFF. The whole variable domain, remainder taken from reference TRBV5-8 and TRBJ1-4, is EAGVTQSPTHLIKTRGQQATLRCSPISGHTSVYWYQQALGLGLQFLLWYDEGEERNRGNFPPRFSGRQFPNYSSELNVNALELEDSALYLCASSPGAGPSNEKLFFGSGTQLSVL.

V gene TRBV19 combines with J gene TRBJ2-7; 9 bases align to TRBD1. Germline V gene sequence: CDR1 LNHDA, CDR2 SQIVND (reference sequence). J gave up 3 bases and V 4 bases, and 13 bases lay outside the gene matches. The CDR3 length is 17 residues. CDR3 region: CASSRGTGGVAGYEQYF. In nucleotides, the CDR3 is TGTGCCAGTAGTAGGGGTACAGGGGGCGTAGCGGGCTACGAGCAGTACTTC.

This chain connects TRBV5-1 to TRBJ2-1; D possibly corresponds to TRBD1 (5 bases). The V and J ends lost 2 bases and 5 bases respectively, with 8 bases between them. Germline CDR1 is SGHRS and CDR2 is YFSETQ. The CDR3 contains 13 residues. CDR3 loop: CASSFGRDNEQFF. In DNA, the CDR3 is TGCGCCAGCAGCTTCGGCAGGGACAATGAGCAGTTCTTC.

The CDR3 region is CASRNTGTHHGYTF. DNA of the CDR3: TGTGCCAGCAGGAACACAGGGACCCACCATGGCTACACCTTC. The chain carries TRBV2 and TRBJ1-2; the D gene is possibly TRBD1 (6 bases). Germline V gives CDR1 SNHLY, CDR2 FYNNEI. The CDR3 spans 14 residues. V was clipped by 6 bases and J by 6 bases, with 17 bases between them.

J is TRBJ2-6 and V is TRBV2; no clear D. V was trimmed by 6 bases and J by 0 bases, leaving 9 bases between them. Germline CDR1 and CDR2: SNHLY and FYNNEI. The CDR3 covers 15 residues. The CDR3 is CASSQTGSGANVLTF. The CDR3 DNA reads TGTGCCAGCAGCCAGACGGGCTCTGGGGCCAACGTCCTGACTTTC.

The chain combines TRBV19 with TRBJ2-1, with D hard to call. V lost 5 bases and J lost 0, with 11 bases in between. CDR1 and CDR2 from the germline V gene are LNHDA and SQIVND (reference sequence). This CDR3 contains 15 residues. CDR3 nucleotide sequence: TGTGCCAGTAGTGGTGCCCGGAGCTCCTACAATGAGCAGTTCTTC. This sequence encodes CASSGARSSYNEQFF.

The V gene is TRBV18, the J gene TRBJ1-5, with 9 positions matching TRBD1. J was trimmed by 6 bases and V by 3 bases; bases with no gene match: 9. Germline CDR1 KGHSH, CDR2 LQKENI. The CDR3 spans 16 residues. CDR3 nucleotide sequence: TGTGCCAGCTCACCTCAGACAGGACAGGGGCTTCAGCCCCAGCATTTT. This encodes CASSPQTGQGLQPQHF.

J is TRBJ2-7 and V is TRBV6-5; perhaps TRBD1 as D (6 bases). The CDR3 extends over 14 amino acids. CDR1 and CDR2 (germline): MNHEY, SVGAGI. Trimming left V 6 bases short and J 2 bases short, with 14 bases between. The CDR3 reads CASRWTVKTYEQYF. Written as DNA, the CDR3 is TGTGCCAGCAGGTGGACAGTCAAAACCTACGAGCAGTACTTC.

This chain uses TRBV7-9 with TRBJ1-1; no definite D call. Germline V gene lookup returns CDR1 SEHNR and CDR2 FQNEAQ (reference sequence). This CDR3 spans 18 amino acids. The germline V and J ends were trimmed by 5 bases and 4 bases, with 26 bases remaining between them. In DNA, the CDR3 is TGTGCCAGCAGCCCCTCCCCCGGTAGCGGAGGGTTGAGCACTGAAGCTTTCTTT. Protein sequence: CASSPSPGSGGLSTEAFF. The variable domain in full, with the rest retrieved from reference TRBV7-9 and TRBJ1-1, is DTGVSQNPRHKITKRGQNVTFRCDPISEHNRLYWYRQTLGQGPEFLTYFQNEAQLEKSRLLSDRFSAERPKGSFSTLEIQRTEQGDSAMYLCASSPSPGSGGLSTEAFFGQGTRLTVV.

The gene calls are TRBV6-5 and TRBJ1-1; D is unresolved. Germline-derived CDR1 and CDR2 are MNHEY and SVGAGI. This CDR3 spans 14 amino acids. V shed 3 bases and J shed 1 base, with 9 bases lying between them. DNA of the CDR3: TGTGCCAGCAGTTATTACCGGGGGAACACTGAAGCTTTCTTT. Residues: CASSYYRGNTEAFF.

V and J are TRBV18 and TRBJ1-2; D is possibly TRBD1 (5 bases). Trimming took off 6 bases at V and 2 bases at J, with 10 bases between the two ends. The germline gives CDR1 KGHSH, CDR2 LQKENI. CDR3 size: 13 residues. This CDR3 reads CASSQGGNYGYTF. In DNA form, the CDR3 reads TGTGCCAGCTCCCAGGGAGGAAACTATGGCTACACCTTC.

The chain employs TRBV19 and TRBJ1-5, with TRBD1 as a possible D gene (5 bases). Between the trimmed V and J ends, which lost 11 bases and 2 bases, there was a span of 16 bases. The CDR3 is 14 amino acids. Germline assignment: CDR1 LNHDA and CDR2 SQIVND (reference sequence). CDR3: CAVAIQGGNQPQHF. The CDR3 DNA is TGTGCCGTTGCGATTCAGGGTGGCAATCAGCCCCAGCATTTT.

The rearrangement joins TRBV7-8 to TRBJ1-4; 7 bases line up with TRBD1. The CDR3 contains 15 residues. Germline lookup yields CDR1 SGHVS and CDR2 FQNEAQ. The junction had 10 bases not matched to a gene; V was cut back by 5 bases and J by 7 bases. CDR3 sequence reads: CASSLRGTAIEKLFF. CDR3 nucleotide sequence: TGTGCCAGCAGCCTCCGGGGGACAGCGATTGAAAAACTGTTTTTT.

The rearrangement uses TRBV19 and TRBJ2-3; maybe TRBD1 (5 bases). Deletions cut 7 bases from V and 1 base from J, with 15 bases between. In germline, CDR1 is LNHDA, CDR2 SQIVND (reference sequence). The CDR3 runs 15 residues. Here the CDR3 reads CASNARMTGTDTQYF. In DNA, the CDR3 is TGTGCCAGTAACGCTAGGATGACAGGCACAGATACGCAGTATTTT.

As DNA, the CDR3 is TGTGCCAGCAGCCCCCGCGGTTACGAGCAGTACTTC. Its protein is CASSPRGYEQYF. The V gene is TRBV9, the J gene TRBJ2-7; no firm D call. The CDR3 has 12 residues. Trimming took 4 bases from V and 4 from J, leaving 9 bases between them. CDR1 SGDLS and CDR2 YYNGEE come from the germline V gene.

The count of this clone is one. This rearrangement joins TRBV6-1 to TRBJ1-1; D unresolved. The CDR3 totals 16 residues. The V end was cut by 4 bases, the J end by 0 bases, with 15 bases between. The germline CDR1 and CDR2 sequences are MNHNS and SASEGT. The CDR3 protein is CASSAAVGIVNTEAFF. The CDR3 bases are TGTGCCAGCAGTGCGGCGGTGGGGATTGTGAACACTGAAGCTTTCTTT.

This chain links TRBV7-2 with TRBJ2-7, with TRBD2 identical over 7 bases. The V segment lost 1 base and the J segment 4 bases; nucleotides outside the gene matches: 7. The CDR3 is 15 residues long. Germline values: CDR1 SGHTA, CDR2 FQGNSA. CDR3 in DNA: TGTGCCAGCAGCTTAGACGGCGGGAGCTTTTACGAGCAGTACTTC. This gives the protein CASSLDGGSFYEQYF.

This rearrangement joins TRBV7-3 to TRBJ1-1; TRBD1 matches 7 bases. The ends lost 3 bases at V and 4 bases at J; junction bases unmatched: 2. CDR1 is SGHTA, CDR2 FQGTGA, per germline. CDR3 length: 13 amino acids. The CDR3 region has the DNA TGTGCCAGCAGCTTCCCAGGGGGCACTGAAGCTTTCTTT. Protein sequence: CASSFPGGTEAFF.

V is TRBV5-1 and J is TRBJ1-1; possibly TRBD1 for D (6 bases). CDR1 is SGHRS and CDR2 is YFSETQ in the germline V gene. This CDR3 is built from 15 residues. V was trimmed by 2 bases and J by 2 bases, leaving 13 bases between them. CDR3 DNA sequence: TGCGCCAGCAGCTTAGGGGGGGGCGCAAACACTGAAGCTTTCTTT. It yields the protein CASSLGGGANTEAFF.